This TCR beta chain was identified during a study of T cell responses to AZD1222 COVID-19 vaccine. Measured with immunoSEQ multiplex PCR; TCRdb has only the in-frame clones, and not every one. This sample has about 180,000 clones, with over 85% found just once. This CDR3 has 12 amino acids. CDR1 is MNHEY and CDR2 is SVGEGT in the germline V gene. Trimming cost V 1 base and J 4 bases, with 3 bases left between them. General study results and limits: Females made up more of the donors, who were largely white British, and clonal diversity may have come out too low. After two AZD1222 doses, spike-specific TCR breadth and depth rose versus day 0. Researchers took repertoire samples only after the peak T cell response had come. AZD1222 recipients seropositive at baseline numbered only 6 or 7.

To note about this clone: Its antigen is still unknown.

The sequences come from peripheral blood, collected 28 days after the second dose of the MenACWY control vaccine. The TCR originated in an adult who received the MenACWY meningococcal vaccine as a control. The J gene is TRBJ2-3, the V gene TRBV6-2 or TRBV6-3; D ambiguous. As DNA, the CDR3 is TGTGCCAGCAGTTACTGGGCAGATACGCAGTATTTT. Protein: CASSYWADTQYF.